The entry that follows covers one T cell receptor (beta chain) sequence. Its antigen remains unknown. Some clones are missing from TCRdb's copy, which holds only in-frame ones; the method was immunoSEQ multiplex PCR. The table includes about 85,000 clones, around 85% detected once. The data derive from a study of T cell responses to AZD1222 COVID-19 vaccine. In the study overall: Whether given at about 4 or about 12 weeks, second doses were pooled.

V was shortened by 2 bases and J by 1 base, with 3 bases between the two germline ends. The CDR3 contains 12 residues. Germline lookup yields CDR1 SGHNT and CDR2 YYREEE (reference sequence). Regarding the study as a whole: Across spike, vaccine-associated CD4 TCRs were found, dominant at 160-218 and 743-854. Possibly, clonal diversity was underestimated; donors were largely white British and included more females.

The sample was peripheral blood, taken on day 0 of AZD1222 vaccination. This TCR was recovered from an adult in good health. The chain couples TRBV5-4 to TRBJ1-1, with no clear D. The CDR3 DNA is TGTGCCAGCAGCTTCGGGAACACTGAAGCTTTCTTT. Protein product: CASSFGNTEAFF.